These 9 T cell receptor beta chains were sequenced from one sample in a study of blood T cell repertoires in COVID-19. Profiled with immunoSEQ multiplex PCR; TCRdb holds only in-frame clones, not every one. The repertoire holds approximately 110,000 clones, around 84% seen once, with approximately 3.6% in the top ten. The sample consisted of peripheral blood. The receptors originated from a man between 35 and 55 years old with acute or convalescent COVID-19.

The chain combines TRBV30 with TRBJ2-2; TRBD2 might be the D (6 bases). The germline gives CDR1 GTSNPN, CDR2 SVGIG (reference sequence). Trimming took 0 bases from V and 4 from J, leaving 12 bases between them. The CDR3 consists of 15 residues. The CDR3 protein is CAWSVLAGPTGELFF. In nucleotides, the CDR3 is TGTGCCTGGAGTGTATTGGCGGGGCCCACCGGGGAGCTGTTTTTT. Looking up the rest from reference TRBV30 and TRBJ2-2 gives the full variable domain: SQTIHQWPATLVQPVGSPLSLECTVEGTSNPNLYWYRQAAGRGLQLLFYSVGIGQISSEVPQNLSASRPQDRQFILSSKKLLLSDSGFYLCAWSVLAGPTGELFFGEGSRLTVL.

The chain employs TRBV4-1 and TRBJ2-2; perhaps TRBD1 as D (5 bases). CDR3 length: 13 amino acids. Trimming removed 5 bases from V and 4 bases from J, with 8 bases in between. Germline V gene sequence: CDR1 MGHRA, CDR2 YSYEKL. In nucleotides, the CDR3 is TGCGCCAGCAGCACAGGCGGCACCGGGGAGCTGTTTTTT. Its translation: CASSTGGTGELFF.

The CDR3 is CASSRGQDNEQFF. The CDR3, as DNA: TGTGCCAGCTCGCGGGGACAGGACAATGAGCAGTTCTTC. This chain connects TRBV18 to TRBJ2-1; 8 positions agree with TRBD1. Germline V gives CDR1 KGHSH, CDR2 LQKENI. The CDR3 has 13 amino acids. V lost 6 bases and J lost 5; bases outside the gene matches: 3. Based on the CDR3 plus reference TRBV18 and TRBJ2-1, the full variable domain is NAGVMQNPRHLVRRRGQEARLRCSPMKGHSHVYWYRQLPEEGLKFMVYLQKENIIDESGMPKERFSAEFPKEGPSILRIQQVVRGDSAAYFCASSRGQDNEQFFGPGTRLTVL.

The V call is TRBV10-2, the J call TRBJ2-1, with TRBD2 as a possible D gene (6 bases). Trimming took 0 bases from V and 6 from J, leaving 18 bases between them. CDR3 length equals 17 residues. Germline lookup yields CDR1 WSHSY and CDR2 SAAADI. The CDR3 sequence: CASSESGRMVAVNEQFF. In nucleotides, the CDR3 is TGCGCCAGCAGTGAGTCGGGCAGGATGGTAGCGGTCAATGAGCAGTTCTTC.

This sequence joins TRBV24-1 and TRBJ1-1; 10 bases are a match to TRBD1. The CDR3 runs to 15 residues. Trimming removed 4 bases from V and 3 bases from J; junction bases left unmatched: 4. Germline values: CDR1 KGHDR, CDR2 SFDVKD. The CDR3: CATSDPGTGDTEAFF. The CDR3 coding sequence is TGTGCCACCAGTGACCCCGGGACAGGGGACACTGAAGCTTTCTTT.

The CDR3 DNA follows: TGTGCCAGCAGCAGGACAGGAAGCACAGATACGCAGTATTTT. It specifies CASSRTGSTDTQYF. This chain joins TRBV6-2 or TRBV6-3 and TRBJ2-3; 7 positions match TRBD1. V shed 6 bases, J shed 0 bases, and the junction held 3 bases outside the gene matches. Per germline, CDR1 MNHEY and CDR2 SVGEGT. The CDR3 has 14 amino acids.

V usage is TRBV19 and J usage is TRBJ2-5; D is undetermined. V was shortened by 1 base and J by 2 bases, with 11 bases between the two germline ends. Germline V gene data show CDR1 as LNHDA and CDR2 as SQIVND (reference sequence). The CDR3 contains 15 residues. CDR3 bases: TGTGCCAGTAGTATAGGCCTGACAAAACAAGAGACCCAGTACTTC. Translation gives CASSIGLTKQETQYF.

V gene TRBV5-1 combines with J gene TRBJ2-6, with D possibly matching TRBD1 (6 bases). V was trimmed by 4 bases and J by 0 bases, leaving 17 bases between them. Germline CDR1 and CDR2: SGHRS and YFSETQ. CDR3 size: 18 residues. The CDR3 nucleotides read TGCGCCAGCAGCCCTGGGGGCAGGGACCTCTCTGGGGCCAACGTCCTGACTTTC. The encoded protein is CASSPGGRDLSGANVLTF.

The chain recombines TRBV2 with TRBJ1-4, with 10 bases that match TRBD1. Germline V lookup: CDR1 SNHLY, CDR2 FYNNEI. CDR3 length equals 14 residues. J was trimmed by 8 bases and V by 3 bases; bases with no gene match: 3. CDR3: CASSEDRGGEKLFF. CDR3 sequence (DNA): TGTGCCAGCAGTGAGGACAGGGGGGGCGAAAAACTGTTTTTT.